The source of this T cell receptor beta chain is a study of Ad26.COV2.S vaccination and SARS-CoV-2 variants. Study details: Doses of Ad26.COV2.S were injected into muscle once or twice, 56 days apart.

This CDR3 comprises 20 residues. V shed 0 bases, J shed 4 bases, and the junction held 19 bases outside the gene matches. Germline-derived CDR1 and CDR2 are GTSNPN and SVGIG (reference sequence). Regarding this clone: Its antigen is unidentified.

Regarding the study as a whole: Reported findings describe substantial breadth in spike-specific CD8+ and CD4+ T cell responses following vaccination.

Stated treatment: roughly 18 received Ad26.COV2.S at low or high dose, single or two shots; 5 received placebo; per-sample allocation not given. Samples were taken on day 63 after the first vaccine or placebo injection. Expression of Wuhan-strain SARS-CoV-2 spike came from the Ad26 vector that formed the vaccine. Data came from immunoSEQ multiplex PCR; TCRdb stores just in-frame clones and leaves some out. This sample has about 400,000 clones; around 91% occur once, and the top ten carry 1.5% to 2%. The chain links TRBV30 to TRBJ2-1; TRBD2 matches 9 bases. Material: peripheral blood, obtained in a trial of Ad26.COV2.S vaccine versus placebo. The receptor's source is a person aged 18 to 59 who received the Ad26.COV2.S COVID-19 vaccine or a placebo. CDR3 sequence (DNA): TGTGCCTGGAGTGTTAGTGTCTGGCTAGCGGGACCTACCGGGTACAATGAGCAGTTCTTC. As protein: CAWSVSVWLAGPTGYNEQFF. The variable domain in full, completed from reference TRBV30 and TRBJ2-1, reads SQTIHQWPATLVQPVGSPLSLECTVEGTSNPNLYWYRQAAGRGLQLLFYSVGIGQISSEVPQNLSASRPQDRQFILSSKKLLLSDSGFYLCAWSVSVWLAGPTGYNEQFFGPGTRLTVL.